This TCR beta chain is drawn from a study of blood T cell repertoires in COVID-19. The germline gives CDR1 DFQATT, CDR2 SNEGSKA (reference sequence). CDR3 size: 14 residues. The V and J ends lost 3 bases and 2 bases, in that order; junction bases with no gene match: 5. Recovered participants had two consecutive negative NP/OP PCR tests, healthcare professional clearance, or symptom resolution. The data were produced by immunoSEQ multiplex PCR, yet TCRdb's version contains in-frame clones alone and is incomplete. The sample comprises under 200,000 clones, more than 65% of which are singletons, and 15% to 20% rests with the top ten.

The specimen sequenced was PBMCs or T cells enriched from blood (not recorded which). This chain links TRBV20-1 with TRBJ2-7; 9 bases fit TRBD2. The TCR was taken from a man between 60 and 70 years old who had recovered from COVID-19. CDR3 sequence reads: CSASRLAGTYEQYF. CDR3 bases: TGCAGTGCTAGTCGCCTAGCGGGAACCTACGAGCAGTACTTC.